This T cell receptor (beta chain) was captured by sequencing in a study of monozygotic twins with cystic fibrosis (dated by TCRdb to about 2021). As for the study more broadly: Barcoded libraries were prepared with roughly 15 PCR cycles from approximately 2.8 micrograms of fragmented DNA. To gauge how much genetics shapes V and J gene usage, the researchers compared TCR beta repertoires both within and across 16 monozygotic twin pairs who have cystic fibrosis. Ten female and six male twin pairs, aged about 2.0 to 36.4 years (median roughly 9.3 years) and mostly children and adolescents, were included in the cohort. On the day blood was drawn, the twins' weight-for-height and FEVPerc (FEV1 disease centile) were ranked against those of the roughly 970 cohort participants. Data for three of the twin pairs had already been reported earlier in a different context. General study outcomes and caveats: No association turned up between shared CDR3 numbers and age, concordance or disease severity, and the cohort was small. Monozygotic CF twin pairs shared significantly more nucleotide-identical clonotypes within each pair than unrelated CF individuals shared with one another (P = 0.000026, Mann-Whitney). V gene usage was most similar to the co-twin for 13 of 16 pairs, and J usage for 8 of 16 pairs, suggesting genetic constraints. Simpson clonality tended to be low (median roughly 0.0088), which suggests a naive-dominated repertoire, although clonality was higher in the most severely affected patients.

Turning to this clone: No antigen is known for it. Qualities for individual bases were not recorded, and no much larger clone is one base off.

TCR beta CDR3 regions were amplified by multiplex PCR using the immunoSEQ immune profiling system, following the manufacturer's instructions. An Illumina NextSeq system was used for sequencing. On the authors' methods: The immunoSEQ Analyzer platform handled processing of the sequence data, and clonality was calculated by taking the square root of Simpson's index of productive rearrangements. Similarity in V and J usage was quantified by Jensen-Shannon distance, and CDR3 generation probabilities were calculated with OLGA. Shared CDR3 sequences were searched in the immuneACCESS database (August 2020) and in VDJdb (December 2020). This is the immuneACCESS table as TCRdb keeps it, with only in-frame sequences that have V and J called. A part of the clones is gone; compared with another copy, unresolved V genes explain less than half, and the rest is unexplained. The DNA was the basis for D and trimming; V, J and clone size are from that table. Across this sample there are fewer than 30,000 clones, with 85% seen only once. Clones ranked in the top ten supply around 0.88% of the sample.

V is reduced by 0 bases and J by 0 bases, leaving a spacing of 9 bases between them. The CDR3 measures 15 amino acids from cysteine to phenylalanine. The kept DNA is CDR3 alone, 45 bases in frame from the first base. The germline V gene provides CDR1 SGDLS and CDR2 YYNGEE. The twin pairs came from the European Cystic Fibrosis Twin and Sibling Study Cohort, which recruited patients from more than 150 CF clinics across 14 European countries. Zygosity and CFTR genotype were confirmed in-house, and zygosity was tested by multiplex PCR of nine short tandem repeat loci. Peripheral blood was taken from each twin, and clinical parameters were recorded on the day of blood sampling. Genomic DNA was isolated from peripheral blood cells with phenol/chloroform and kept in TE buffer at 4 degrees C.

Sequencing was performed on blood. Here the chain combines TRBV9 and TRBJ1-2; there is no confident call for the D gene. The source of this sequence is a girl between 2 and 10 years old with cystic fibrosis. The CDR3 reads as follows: CASSVEYGANYGYTF. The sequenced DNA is TGTGCCAGCAGCGTAGAGTACGGTGCTAACTATGGCTACACCTTC.